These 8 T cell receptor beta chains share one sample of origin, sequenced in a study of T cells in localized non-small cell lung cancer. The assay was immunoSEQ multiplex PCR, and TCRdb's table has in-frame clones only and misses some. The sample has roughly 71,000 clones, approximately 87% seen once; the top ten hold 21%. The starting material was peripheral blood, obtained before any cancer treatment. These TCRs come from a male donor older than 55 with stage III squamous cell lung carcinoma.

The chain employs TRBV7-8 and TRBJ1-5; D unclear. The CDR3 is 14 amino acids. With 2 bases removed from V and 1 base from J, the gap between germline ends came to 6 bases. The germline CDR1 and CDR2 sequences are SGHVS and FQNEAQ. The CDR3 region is CASSLSQSNQPQHF. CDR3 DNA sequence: TGTGCCAGCAGCTTAAGTCAGAGCAATCAGCCCCAGCATTTT.

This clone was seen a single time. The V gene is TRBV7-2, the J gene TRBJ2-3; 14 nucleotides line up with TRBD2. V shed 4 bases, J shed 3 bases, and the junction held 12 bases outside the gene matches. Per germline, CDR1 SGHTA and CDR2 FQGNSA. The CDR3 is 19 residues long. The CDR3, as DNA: TGTGCCAGCAGCTCCCAGACTAGCGGGGGGGCCGGGGGAACAGATACGCAGTATTTT. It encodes CASSSQTSGGAGGTDTQYF.

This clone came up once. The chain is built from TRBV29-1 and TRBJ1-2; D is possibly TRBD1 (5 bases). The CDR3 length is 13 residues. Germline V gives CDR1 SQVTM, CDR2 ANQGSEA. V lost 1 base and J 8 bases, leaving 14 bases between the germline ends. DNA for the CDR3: TGCAGCGTTGAAGGACAGCGCGCGGGGGGCTACACCTTC. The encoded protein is CSVEGQRAGGYTF.

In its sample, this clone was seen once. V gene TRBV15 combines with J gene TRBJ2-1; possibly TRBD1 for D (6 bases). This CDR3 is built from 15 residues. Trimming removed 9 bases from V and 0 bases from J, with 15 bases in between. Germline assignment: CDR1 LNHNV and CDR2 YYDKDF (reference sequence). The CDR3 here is CATTPRGGSYNEQFF. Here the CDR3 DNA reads TGTGCCACTACCCCCAGGGGCGGCTCCTACAATGAGCAGTTCTTC.

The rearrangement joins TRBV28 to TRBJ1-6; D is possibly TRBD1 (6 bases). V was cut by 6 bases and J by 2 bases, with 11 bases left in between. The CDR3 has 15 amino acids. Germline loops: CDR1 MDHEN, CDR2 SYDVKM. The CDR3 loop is CASSRGLTYNSPLHF. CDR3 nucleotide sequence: TGTGCCAGCAGCCGGGGGCTTACCTATAATTCACCCCTCCACTTT. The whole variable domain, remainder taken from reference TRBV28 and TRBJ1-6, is DVKVTQSSRYLVKRTGEKVFLECVQDMDHENMFWYRQDPGLGLRLIYFSYDVKMKEKGDIPEGYSVSREKKERFSLILESASTNQTSMYLCASSRGLTYNSPLHFGNGTRLTVT.

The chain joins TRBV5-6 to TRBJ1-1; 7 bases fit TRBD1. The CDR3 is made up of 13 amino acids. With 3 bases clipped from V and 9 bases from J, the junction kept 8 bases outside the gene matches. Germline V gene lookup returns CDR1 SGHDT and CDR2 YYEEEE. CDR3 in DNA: TGTGCCAGCAGCTGGCGGACAGGTGAAAAAGCTTTCTTT. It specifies CASSWRTGEKAFF.

CDR3 residues: CASSLVGQGGETQYF. For the CDR3, the DNA is TGTGCCAGCAGCCTAGTGGGGCAAGGGGGAGAGACCCAGTACTTC. This rearrangement joins TRBV5-6 to TRBJ2-5; possible D gene TRBD1, 6 bases. V was clipped by 4 bases and J by 4 bases, with 17 bases between them. CDR1 is SGHDT and CDR2 is YYEEEE in the germline V gene. The CDR3 has 15 amino acids.

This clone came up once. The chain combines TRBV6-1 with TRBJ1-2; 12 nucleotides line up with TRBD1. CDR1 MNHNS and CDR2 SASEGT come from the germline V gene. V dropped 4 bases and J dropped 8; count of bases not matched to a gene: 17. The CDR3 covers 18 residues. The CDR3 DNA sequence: TGTGCCAGCAGTGGGGGATCGGGACAGGGGGCGAGGACGGGCGGCTACACCTTC. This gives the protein CASSGGSGQGARTGGYTF.